The next 17 T cell receptor beta chains were all read from a single sample in a study of shared clonotypes between healthy human individuals. Clones were read by immunoSEQ multiplex PCR, and TCRdb kept only the in-frame ones, dropping some. The sample contains 2 million to 2.5 million clones, around 95% of which appear only once. The sequencing sample was made of naive CD4+ T cells sorted from blood. Subset defined: CD45RA+ positively selected. The receptors here all came from a man between 18 and 29 years old in good health.

The chain carries TRBV6-6 and TRBJ1-5; tentatively, D is TRBD1 (6 bases). V lost 5 bases to trimming and J lost 1 base, with 6 bases between them. CDR3 length: 13 amino acids. Germline-derived CDR1 and CDR2 are MNHNY and SVGAGI (reference sequence). CDR3 nucleotides: TGTGCCAGCAGTGGACAGAGCAATCAGCCCCAGCATTTT. The encoded protein is CASSGQSNQPQHF.

The J gene is TRBJ1-2, the V gene TRBV6-4, with D possibly being TRBD1 (6 bases). CDR3 length equals 16 residues. Deletions cut 0 bases from V and 8 bases from J, with 19 bases between. In germline, CDR1 is MRHNA, CDR2 SNTAGT. CDR3 sequence (DNA): TGTGCCAGCAGTGACTCGCCGGCCGCAGGGGCAGGGGGCTACACCTTC. It is translated as CASSDSPAAGAGGYTF.

The V gene is TRBV10-1, the J gene TRBJ2-1; TRBD2 matches 8 bases. This CDR3 has 15 residues. Losses at the gene ends were 2 bases for V and 6 bases for J; bases not matched to a gene: 6. The germline CDR1 and CDR2 sequences are WNHNN and SYGVQD (reference sequence). The CDR3 nucleotides read TGCGCCAGCAGTGAGCCGGGACTAGGCGTCAATGAGCAGTTCTTC. Amino acids: CASSEPGLGVNEQFF.

The rearrangement links TRBV6-1 to TRBJ2-7; D may be TRBD1 (5 bases). Germline CDR1 is MNHNS and CDR2 is SASEGT. Trimming shortened V by 5 bases and J by 5 bases, and 10 bases separated the two germline ends. The CDR3 is made up of 12 amino acids. CDR3 sequence reads: CASSHKGNEQYF. The CDR3 DNA is TGTGCCAGCAGTCACAAGGGGAACGAGCAGTACTTC.

This clone has just a few counts. V usage is TRBV19 and J usage is TRBJ1-2, with no clear D. The V end lost 0 bases, the J end lost 2 bases, and 4 bases lay between the germline ends. This CDR3 is built from 13 residues. Germline V gene data show CDR1 as LNHDA and CDR2 as SQIVND (reference sequence). CDR3 residues: CASSIDQNYGYTF. CDR3 DNA: TGTGCCAGTAGTATAGACCAGAACTATGGCTACACCTTC.

This chain uses TRBV29-1 with TRBJ1-2; TRBD1 matches at 9 bases. This CDR3 is 11 amino acids long. Per the germline V gene, CDR1 is SQVTM and CDR2 is ANQGSEA. The trim removed 7 bases at V and 7 bases at J, leaving 4 bases unmatched. The CDR3 loop is CSGGQGGGYTF. The CDR3 bases are TGCAGCGGGGGACAGGGCGGTGGCTACACCTTC.

The genes are TRBV4-1 and TRBJ1-2, with D possibly TRBD1 on 5 matching bases. The length of the CDR3 is 14 residues. Germline V gives CDR1 MGHRA, CDR2 YSYEKL. V was shortened by 1 base and J by 4 bases, with 10 bases between the two germline ends. The CDR3 sequence: CASSQVGVPYGYTF. CDR3 coding DNA: TGCGCCAGCAGCCAAGTAGGGGTCCCCTATGGCTACACCTTC.

J is TRBJ1-5 and V is TRBV5-6, with TRBD1 identical over 7 bases. The germline gives CDR1 SGHDT, CDR2 YYEEEE. This CDR3 region has 15 residues. Trimming cost V 4 bases and J 7 bases; bases outside gene matches: 11. CDR3 DNA sequence: TGTGCCAGCAGCCATAACAGGGGCCAGGGACAGCCCCAGCATTTT. Translated, it gives CASSHNRGQGQPQHF.

V is TRBV30 and J is TRBJ1-4; TRBD1 matches 7 bases. Germline CDR1 is GTSNPN and CDR2 is SVGIG (reference sequence). Losses at the gene ends were 1 base for V and 8 bases for J; bases not matched to a gene: 7. The CDR3 totals 14 residues. Here the CDR3 DNA reads TGTGCCTGGAGTGAGGCGGTCAGGGGGGAAAAACTGTTTTTT. This translates into CAWSEAVRGEKLFF.

V usage is TRBV28 and J usage is TRBJ1-1; D unclear. Trimming took off 3 bases at V and 11 bases at J, with 16 bases between the two ends. In germline, CDR1 is MDHEN, CDR2 SYDVKM. The CDR3 contains 13 residues. CDR3 bases: TGTGCCAGCAGTTTGTCCCCGCTTTCTGGGGCTTTCTTT. Translation: CASSLSPLSGAFF.

This clone has only a few counts. The chain links TRBV28 to TRBJ1-1, with D unresolved. V gave up 4 bases and J gave up 0 bases, with 12 bases separating them. This CDR3 comprises 15 residues. Germline assignment: CDR1 MDHEN and CDR2 SYDVKM. CDR3: CASSSMSTLNTEAFF. The CDR3 DNA reads as TGTGCCAGCAGTTCGATGTCCACCTTGAACACTGAAGCTTTCTTT.

V gene TRBV6-5 combines with J gene TRBJ2-5; 7 bases align to TRBD1. The CDR3 covers 14 residues. The V gene end was trimmed by 5 bases and the J gene end by 7 bases; junction bases not matched to a gene: 10. The germline V gene encodes CDR1 MNHEY and CDR2 SVGAGI. In nucleotides, the CDR3 is TGTGCCAGCAGTGGGGGACAGTGGGGGACGACCCAGTACTTC. Protein: CASSGGQWGTTQYF.

This rearrangement joins TRBV18 to TRBJ2-7; 8 bases match TRBD2. The CDR3 extends over 14 amino acids. J lost 0 bases, V lost 5 bases, and 3 bases had no gene match. Germline CDR1 is KGHSH and CDR2 is LQKENI. The DNA of the CDR3 is TGTGCCAGCTCATCTGGACTAGCCTCCTACGAGCAGTACTTC. Protein: CASSSGLASYEQYF.

The V and J genes are TRBV6-1 and TRBJ2-7; D is unclear. Trimming pared 2 bases from V and 0 bases from J, leaving 8 bases between. Germline V gene sequence: CDR1 MNHNS, CDR2 SASEGT. There are 14 residues in the CDR3. The CDR3 protein is CASSEQVTSYEQYF. Written as DNA, the CDR3 is TGTGCCAGCAGTGAACAGGTTACCTCCTACGAGCAGTACTTC.

The chain combines TRBV7-9 with TRBJ1-2, with D tentatively TRBD1 (5 bases). The CDR3 extends over 18 amino acids. Germline loops: CDR1 SEHNR, CDR2 FQNEAQ (reference sequence). Between the trimmed V and J ends, which lost 4 bases and 3 bases, there was a span of 24 bases. DNA of the CDR3: TGTGCCAGCAGCTGGTTGGGGGGGGTCCTCAACCCCCACTATGGCTACACCTTC. It yields the protein CASSWLGGVLNPHYGYTF.

This clone was recorded once. V usage is TRBV7-9 and J usage is TRBJ1-6; D is ambiguous. Trimming removed 1 base from V and 10 bases from J, with 8 bases in between. Germline CDR1 SEHNR, CDR2 FQNEAQ (reference sequence). The CDR3 loop spans 13 amino acids. The CDR3 sequence: CASSLDAVSPLHF. The CDR3 DNA reads as TGTGCCAGCAGCTTAGATGCGGTATCACCCCTCCACTTT.

V gene TRBV6-6 combines with J gene TRBJ2-7; 12 bases match TRBD2. CDR3 length: 13 residues. V was clipped by 4 bases and J by 11 bases; unmatched bases: 6. Germline CDR1 MNHNY, CDR2 SVGAGI (reference sequence). The CDR3 region is CASSSLAGGPEYF. The CDR3 DNA sequence: TGTGCCAGCAGTTCCCTAGCGGGAGGGCCGGAGTACTTC.